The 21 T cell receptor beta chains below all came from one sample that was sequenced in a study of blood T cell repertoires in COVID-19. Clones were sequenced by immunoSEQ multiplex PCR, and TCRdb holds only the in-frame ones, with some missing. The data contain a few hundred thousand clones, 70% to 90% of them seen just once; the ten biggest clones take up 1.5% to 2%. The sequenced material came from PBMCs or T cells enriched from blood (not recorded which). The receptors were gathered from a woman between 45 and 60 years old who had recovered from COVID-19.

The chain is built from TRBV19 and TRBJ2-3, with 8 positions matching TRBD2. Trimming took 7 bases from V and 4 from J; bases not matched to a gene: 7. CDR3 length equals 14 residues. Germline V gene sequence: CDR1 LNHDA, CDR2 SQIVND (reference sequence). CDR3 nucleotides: TGTGCCAGTAAACAGCGGGAGTTCGCAGATACGCAGTATTTT. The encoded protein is CASKQREFADTQYF.

CDR3 residues: CASSQGREGRNEQFF. In nucleotides, the CDR3 is TGCGCCAGCAGCCAAGGGCGGGAGGGCCGCAATGAGCAGTTCTTC. V is TRBV4-1 and J is TRBJ2-1; 9 bases map to TRBD2. This CDR3 comprises 15 residues. In germline, CDR1 is MGHRA, CDR2 YSYEKL. V lost 1 base to trimming and J lost 6 bases; unmatched junction nucleotides: 4.

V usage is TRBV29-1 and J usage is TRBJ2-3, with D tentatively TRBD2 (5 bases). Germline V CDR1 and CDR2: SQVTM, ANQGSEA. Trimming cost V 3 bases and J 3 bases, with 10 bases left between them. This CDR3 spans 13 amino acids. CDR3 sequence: CSVDRDSTDTQYF. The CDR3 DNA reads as TGCAGCGTTGACCGGGATTCGACAGATACGCAGTATTTT.

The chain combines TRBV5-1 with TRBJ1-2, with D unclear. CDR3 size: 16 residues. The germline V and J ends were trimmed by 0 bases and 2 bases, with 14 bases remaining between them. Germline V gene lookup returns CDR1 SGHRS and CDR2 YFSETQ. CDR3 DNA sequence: TGCGCCAGCAGCTTGGCCGCACAGACGAAAAACTATGGCTACACCTTC. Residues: CASSLAAQTKNYGYTF.

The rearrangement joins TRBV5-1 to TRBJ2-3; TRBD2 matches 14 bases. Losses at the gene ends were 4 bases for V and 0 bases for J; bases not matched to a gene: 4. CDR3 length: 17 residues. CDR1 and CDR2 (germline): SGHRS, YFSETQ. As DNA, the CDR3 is TGCGCCAGCAGCACCGGGACTAGCGGGAGCAGCACAGATACGCAGTATTTT. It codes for CASSTGTSGSSTDTQYF.

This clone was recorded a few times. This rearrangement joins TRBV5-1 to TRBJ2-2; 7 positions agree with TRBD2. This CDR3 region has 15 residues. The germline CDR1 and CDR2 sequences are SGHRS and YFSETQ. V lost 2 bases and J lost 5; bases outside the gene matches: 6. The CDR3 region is CASSFSGGRTGELFF. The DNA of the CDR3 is TGCGCCAGCAGCTTTTCGGGAGGACGGACCGGGGAGCTGTTTTTT.

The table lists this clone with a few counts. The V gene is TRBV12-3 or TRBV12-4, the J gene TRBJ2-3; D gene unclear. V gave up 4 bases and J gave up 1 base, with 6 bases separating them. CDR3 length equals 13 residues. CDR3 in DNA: TGTGCCAGCAGTTCTCGAGGCACAGATACGCAGTATTTT. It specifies CASSSRGTDTQYF.

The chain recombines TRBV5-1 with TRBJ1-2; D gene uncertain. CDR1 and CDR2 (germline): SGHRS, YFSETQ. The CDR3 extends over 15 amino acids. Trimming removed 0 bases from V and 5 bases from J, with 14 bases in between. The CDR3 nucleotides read TGCGCCAGCAGCTTGGACCAGGAGGCACCATATGGCTACACCTTC. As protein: CASSLDQEAPYGYTF.

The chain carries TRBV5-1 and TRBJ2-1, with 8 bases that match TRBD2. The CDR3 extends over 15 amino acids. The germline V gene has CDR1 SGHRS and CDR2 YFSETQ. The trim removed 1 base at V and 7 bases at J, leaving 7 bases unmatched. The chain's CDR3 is CASSLFSGSLNEQFF. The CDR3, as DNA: TGCGCCAGCAGCTTGTTCAGCGGGAGTCTGAATGAGCAGTTCTTC.

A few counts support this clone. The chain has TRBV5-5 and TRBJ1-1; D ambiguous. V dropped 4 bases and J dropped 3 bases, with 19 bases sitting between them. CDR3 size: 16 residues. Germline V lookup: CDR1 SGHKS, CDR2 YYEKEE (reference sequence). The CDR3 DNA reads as TGTGCCAGCAGCGTGGAGGTCTCACAGCGGGACACTGAAGCTTTCTTT. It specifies CASSVEVSQRDTEAFF.

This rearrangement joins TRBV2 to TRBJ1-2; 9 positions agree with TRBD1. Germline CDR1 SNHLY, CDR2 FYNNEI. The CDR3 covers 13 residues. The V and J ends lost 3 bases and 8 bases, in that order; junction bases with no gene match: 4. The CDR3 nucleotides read TGTGCCAGCAGTGAGGGACAGGGTTTGGGCTACACCTTC. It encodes CASSEGQGLGYTF.

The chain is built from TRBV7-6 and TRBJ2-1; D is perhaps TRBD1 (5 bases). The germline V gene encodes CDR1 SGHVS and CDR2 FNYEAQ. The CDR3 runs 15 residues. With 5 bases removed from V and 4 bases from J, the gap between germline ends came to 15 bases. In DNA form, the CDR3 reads TGTGCCAGCAGCCAATTCCGACAGCTATACAATGAGCAGTTCTTC. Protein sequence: CASSQFRQLYNEQFF.

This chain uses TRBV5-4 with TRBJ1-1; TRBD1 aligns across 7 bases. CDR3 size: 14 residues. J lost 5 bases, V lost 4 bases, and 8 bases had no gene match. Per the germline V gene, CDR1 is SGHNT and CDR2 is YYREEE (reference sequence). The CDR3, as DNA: TGTGCCAGCAGCCTATCGACAGGGTGGACTGAAGCTTTCTTT. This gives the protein CASSLSTGWTEAFF.

As DNA, the CDR3 is TGTGCCAGCAGCCAAACCCTAGCGGGAGGGCTCGATGAGCAGTTCTTC. Protein product: CASSQTLAGGLDEQFF. V and J are TRBV3-1 (or the pseudogene TRBV3-2) and TRBJ2-1; 12 bases are shared with TRBD2. This CDR3 has 16 residues. CDR1 is LGHDT and CDR2 is YNNKEL in the germline V gene (reference sequence). With 2 bases clipped from V and 8 bases from J, the junction kept 7 bases outside the gene matches.

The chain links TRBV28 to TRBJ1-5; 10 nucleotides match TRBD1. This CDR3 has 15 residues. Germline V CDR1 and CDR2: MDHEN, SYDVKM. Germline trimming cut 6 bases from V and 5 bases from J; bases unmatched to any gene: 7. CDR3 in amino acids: CASSQYGTGDQPQHF. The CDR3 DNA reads TGTGCCAGCAGCCAATATGGGACAGGGGATCAGCCCCAGCATTTT.

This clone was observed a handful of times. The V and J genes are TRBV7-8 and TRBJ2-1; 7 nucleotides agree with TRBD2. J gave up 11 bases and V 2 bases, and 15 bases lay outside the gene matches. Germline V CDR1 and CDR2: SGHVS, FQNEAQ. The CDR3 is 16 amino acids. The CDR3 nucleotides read TGTGCCAGCAGCTTAAACCTCGGCGGCGGGGGTAGTCAGCAGTTCTTC. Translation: CASSLNLGGGGSQQFF.

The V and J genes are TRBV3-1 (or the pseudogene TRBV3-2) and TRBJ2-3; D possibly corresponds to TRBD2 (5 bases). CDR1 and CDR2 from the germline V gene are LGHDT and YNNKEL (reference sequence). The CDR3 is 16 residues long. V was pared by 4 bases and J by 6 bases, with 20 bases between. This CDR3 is CASSPRPGNTMDTQYF. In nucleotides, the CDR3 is TGTGCCAGCAGCCCTAGGCCGGGAAATACGATGGATACGCAGTATTTT.

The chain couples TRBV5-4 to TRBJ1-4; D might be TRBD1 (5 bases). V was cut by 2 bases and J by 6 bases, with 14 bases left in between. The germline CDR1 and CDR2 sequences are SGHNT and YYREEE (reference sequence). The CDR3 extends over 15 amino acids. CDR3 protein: CASSFRLGTDEKLFF. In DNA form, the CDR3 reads TGTGCCAGCAGCTTTCGACTTGGGACTGATGAAAAACTGTTTTTT. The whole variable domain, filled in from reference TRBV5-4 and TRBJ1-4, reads ETGVTQSPTHLIKTRGQQVTLRCSSQSGHNTVSWYQQALGQGPQFIFQYYREEENGRGNFPPRFSGLQFPNYSSELNVNALELDDSALYLCASSFRLGTDEKLFFGSGTQLSVL.

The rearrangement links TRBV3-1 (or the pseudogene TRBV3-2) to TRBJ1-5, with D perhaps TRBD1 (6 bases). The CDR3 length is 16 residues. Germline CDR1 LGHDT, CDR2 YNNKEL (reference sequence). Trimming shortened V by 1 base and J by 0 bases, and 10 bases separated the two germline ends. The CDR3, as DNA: TGTGCCAGCAGCCAAGGGGGGGGACATAGCAATCAGCCCCAGCATTTT. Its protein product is CASSQGGGHSNQPQHF.

The CDR3 spells CAISGRGGQGGSPLHF. As DNA, the CDR3 is TGTGCCATCAGTGGCCGCGGGGGACAGGGAGGTTCACCCCTCCACTTT. The genes are TRBV10-3 and TRBJ1-6; the match to TRBD1 covers 9 bases. Germline V CDR1 and CDR2: ENHRY, SYGVKD. V lost 4 bases, J lost 9 bases, and 10 bases stayed unmatched. This CDR3 contains 16 residues.

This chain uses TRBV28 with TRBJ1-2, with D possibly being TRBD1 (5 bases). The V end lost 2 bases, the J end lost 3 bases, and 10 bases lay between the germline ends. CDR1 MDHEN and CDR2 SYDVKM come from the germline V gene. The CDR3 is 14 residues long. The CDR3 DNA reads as TGTGCCAGCAGTTTAGGGGCAGGGCACTATGGCTACACCTTC. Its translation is CASSLGAGHYGYTF.